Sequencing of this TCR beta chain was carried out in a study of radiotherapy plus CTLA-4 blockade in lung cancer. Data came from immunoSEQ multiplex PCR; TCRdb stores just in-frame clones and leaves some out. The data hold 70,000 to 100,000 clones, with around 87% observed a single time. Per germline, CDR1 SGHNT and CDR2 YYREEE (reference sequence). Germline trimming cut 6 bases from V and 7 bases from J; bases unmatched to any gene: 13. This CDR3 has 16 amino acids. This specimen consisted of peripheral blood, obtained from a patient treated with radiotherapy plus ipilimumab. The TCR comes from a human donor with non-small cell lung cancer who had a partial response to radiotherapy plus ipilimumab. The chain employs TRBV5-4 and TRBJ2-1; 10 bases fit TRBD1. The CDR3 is CASKTPGTGVGNEQFF. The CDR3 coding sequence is TGTGCCAGCAAGACCCCCGGGACAGGGGTGGGAAATGAGCAGTTCTTC.